The rows below give T cell receptor beta chains drawn from one sample of a study of shared T cell receptors in the human thymus. Sequencing used immunoSEQ multiplex PCR; TCRdb keeps in-frame clones, though not all of them. This table holds about 500,000 clones, 70% to 80% found once. These data were also filed under a second study, of human thymus T cells.

Material for sequencing was thymocytes. All receptors derive from a boy in the first two years of life with a congenital heart defect. Both conserved end residues are part of each CDR3. D genes are given only for firm matches. Expanded clones get a size class; other rows say once, few or many, or leave the size out.

V gene: TRBV19; J gene: TRBJ2-7; D gene: .; clone size: .; CDR3 DNA: TGTGCCAGTAGTATACTAAGGGGGAGCTCCTACGAGCAGTACTTC; CDR3 protein: CASSILRGSSYEQYF
V gene: TRBV6-5; J gene: TRBJ2-2; D gene: .; clone size: .; CDR3 DNA: TGTGCCAGCAGTCCGGACAAAAACACCGGGGAGCTGTTTTTT; CDR3 protein: CASSPDKNTGELFF
V gene: TRBV11-2; J gene: TRBJ2-7; D gene: TRBD2; clone size: .; CDR3 DNA: TGTGCCAGCAGCGCCGGGACTAGCGGCCCGCGGTACGAGCAGTACTTC; CDR3 protein: CASSAGTSGPRYEQYF
V gene: TRBV2; J gene: TRBJ2-1; D gene: TRBD2; clone size: .; CDR3 DNA: TGTGCCAGCAGCCCGGGGGGGGAGAATGAGCAGTTCTTC; CDR3 protein: CASSPGGENEQFF
V gene: TRBV4-1; J gene: TRBJ2-3; D gene: .; clone size: .; CDR3 DNA: TGCGCCAGCAGCCAAGTACGGCGGGCCACAGATACGCAGTATTTT; CDR3 protein: CASSQVRRATDTQYF
V gene: TRBV4-2; J gene: TRBJ2-1; D gene: TRBD2; clone size: .; CDR3 DNA: TGTGCCAGCAGCCAAGAGCGGGAGTACAATGAGCAGTTCTTC; CDR3 protein: CASSQEREYNEQFF
V gene: TRBV30; J gene: TRBJ2-3; D gene: .; clone size: few; CDR3 DNA: TGTGCCTGGAGTGTCTCCAGAGATACGCAGTATTTT; CDR3 protein: CAWSVSRDTQYF
V gene: TRBV7-6; J gene: TRBJ1-1; D gene: .; clone size: .; CDR3 DNA: TGTGCCAGCAGCGCCCGAGACAGCTACACTGAAGCTTTCTTT; CDR3 protein: CASSARDSYTEAFF
V gene: TRBV5-1; J gene: TRBJ2-3; D gene: TRBD2; clone size: .; CDR3 DNA: TGCGCCACCCAGCCGGGACTAGACACAGATACGCAGTATTTT; CDR3 protein: CATQPGLDTDTQYF
V gene: TRBV19; J gene: TRBJ2-1; D gene: TRBD2; clone size: .; CDR3 DNA: TGTGCCAGTAGTCGCGGGAGGGCCAATGAGCAGTTCTTC; CDR3 protein: CASSRGRANEQFF
V gene: TRBV5-6; J gene: TRBJ1-5; D gene: .; clone size: few; CDR3 DNA: TGTGCCAGCAGCTTTAACAGGGTTCAGCCCCAGCATTTT; CDR3 protein: CASSFNRVQPQHF
V gene: TRBV4-2; J gene: TRBJ2-1; D gene: .; clone size: .; CDR3 DNA: TGTGCCAGCAGCTTTCCCCCTCCCATGGGAGCGAGCTCCTACAATGAGCAGTTCTTC; CDR3 protein: CASSFPPPMGASSYNEQFF
V gene: TRBV19; J gene: TRBJ1-1; D gene: .; clone size: once; CDR3 DNA: TGTGCCAGTAGTATCAGTATGCTCGGCCGGACATTAGCAATGATGAACACTGAAGCTTTCTTT; CDR3 protein: CASSISMLGRTLAMMNTEAFF
V gene: TRBV27; J gene: TRBJ1-1; D gene: .; clone size: .; CDR3 DNA: TGTGCCAGCAGGCTGGGGAGGGTGAACACTGAAGCTTTCTTT; CDR3 protein: CASRLGRVNTEAFF
V gene: TRBV4-3; J gene: TRBJ2-1; D gene: .; clone size: .; CDR3 DNA: TGCGCCAGCAGCCCTAAGCGGTACAATGAGCAGTTCTTC; CDR3 protein: CASSPKRYNEQFF
V gene: TRBV29-1; J gene: TRBJ2-3; D gene: .; clone size: .; CDR3 DNA: TGCAGCGTTGGGGGAGGTGCCCCCCTTAGCACAGATACGCAGTATTTT; CDR3 protein: CSVGGGAPLSTDTQYF
V gene: TRBV9; J gene: TRBJ1-5; D gene: .; clone size: .; CDR3 DNA: TGTGCCAGCAGCGCCGGCGGGATAAGCCAGCCCCAGCATTTT; CDR3 protein: CASSAGGISQPQHF
V gene: TRBV5-6; J gene: TRBJ2-1; D gene: .; clone size: .; CDR3 DNA: TGTGCCAGCAGCCCGGGGACTGGCCCGCCTACCTACAATGAGCAGTTCTTC; CDR3 protein: CASSPGTGPPTYNEQFF
V gene: TRBV2; J gene: TRBJ2-3; D gene: .; clone size: .; CDR3 DNA: TGTGCCAGCAGTGTTTCAGGTACTAGCACAGATACGCAGTATTTT; CDR3 protein: CASSVSGTSTDTQYF
V gene: TRBV27; J gene: TRBJ2-7; D gene: .; clone size: .; CDR3 DNA: TGTGCCAGCTCCTCCTTGGGACTTCGTAGCCACGAGCAGTACTTC; CDR3 protein: CASSSLGLRSHEQYF
V gene: TRBV25-1; J gene: TRBJ1-1; D gene: .; clone size: .; CDR3 DNA: TGTGCCAGCAGTTCTGACAGGAGGAACACTGAAGCTTTCTTT; CDR3 protein: CASSSDRRNTEAFF
V gene: TRBV4-2; J gene: TRBJ2-7; D gene: .; clone size: .; CDR3 DNA: TGTGCCAGCAGCCTGCACATCGGAGAAAGCTACGAGCAGTACTTC; CDR3 protein: CASSLHIGESYEQYF
V gene: TRBV15; J gene: TRBJ2-7; D gene: TRBD2; clone size: once; CDR3 DNA: TGTGCCACCAGCAGAGATCAGCGGGAGGCCCCCTACGAGCAGTACTTC; CDR3 protein: CATSRDQREAPYEQYF
V gene: TRBV9; J gene: TRBJ2-2; D gene: TRBD2; clone size: .; CDR3 DNA: TGTGCCAGCAGCGTAGAGCCCACTAGCGGGAGTTACACCGGGGAGCTGTTTTTT; CDR3 protein: CASSVEPTSGSYTGELFF
V gene: TRBV28; J gene: TRBJ2-3; D gene: TRBD2; clone size: .; CDR3 DNA: TGTGCCAGCAGCCCCACAGCGGGGGACACAGATACGCAGTATTTT; CDR3 protein: CASSPTAGDTDTQYF
V gene: TRBV6-6; J gene: TRBJ2-6; D gene: .; clone size: .; CDR3 DNA: TGTGCCAGCAATCCCCTGCGGTCTGGGGCCAACGTCCTGACTTTC; CDR3 protein: CASNPLRSGANVLTF
V gene: TRBV27; J gene: TRBJ1-1; D gene: .; clone size: .; CDR3 DNA: TGTGCCAGCAGTTACTCAGCAGGGCCAAGGGACACTGAAGCTTTCTTT; CDR3 protein: CASSYSAGPRDTEAFF
V gene: TRBV14; J gene: TRBJ2-7; D gene: .; clone size: .; CDR3 DNA: TGTGCCAGCAGCCAAGATCCGGGACTGAAATACGAGCAGTACTTC; CDR3 protein: CASSQDPGLKYEQYF
V gene: TRBV28; J gene: TRBJ2-7; D gene: .; clone size: .; CDR3 DNA: TGTGCCAGCAGCCCCCCAGACGGGAACTACGAGCAGTACTTC; CDR3 protein: CASSPPDGNYEQYF
V gene: TRBV19; J gene: TRBJ1-1; D gene: TRBD1; clone size: .; CDR3 DNA: TGTGCCAGTAGTCCGGGGACAGGGGGCACTGAAGCTTTCTTT; CDR3 protein: CASSPGTGGTEAFF
V gene: TRBV28; J gene: TRBJ2-1; D gene: TRBD2; clone size: .; CDR3 DNA: TGTGCCAGCACCCCGGGGGGTTTCGGGAGGGATGAGCAGTTCTTC; CDR3 protein: CASTPGGFGRDEQFF
V gene: TRBV9; J gene: TRBJ1-4; D gene: .; clone size: .; CDR3 DNA: TGTGCCAGCAGCGCCGGGGCAGGGGCAGGCGAAAAACTGTTTTTT; CDR3 protein: CASSAGAGAGEKLFF
V gene: TRBV5-1; J gene: TRBJ2-3; D gene: .; clone size: .; CDR3 DNA: TGCGCCAGCAGCTTGGCTCCCGACAGGCCGGATGTGGAGTATTTT; CDR3 protein: CASSLAPDRPDVEYF
V gene: TRBV2; J gene: TRBJ1-1; D gene: .; clone size: .; CDR3 DNA: TGTGCCAGCAGTGATACTTCAGGGGATGTCTCGGAAGCTTTCTTT; CDR3 protein: CASSDTSGDVSEAFF
V gene: TRBV7-8; J gene: TRBJ2-7; D gene: TRBD2; clone size: .; CDR3 DNA: TGTGCCAGCAGCTTAGCCCGAGGAGGCGGGAGGGCCGTCGACGAGCAGTACTTC; CDR3 protein: CASSLARGGGRAVDEQYF
V gene: TRBV11-2; J gene: TRBJ1-1; D gene: .; clone size: .; CDR3 DNA: TGTGCCAGCACCCAAGGAGTACCGAACACTGAAGCTTTCTTT; CDR3 protein: CASTQGVPNTEAFF
V gene: TRBV4-1; J gene: TRBJ2-7; D gene: TRBD2; clone size: .; CDR3 DNA: TGCGCCAGCAGCCAAGAGAGCGGGAGGACCTACGAGCAGTACTTC; CDR3 protein: CASSQESGRTYEQYF
V gene: TRBV5-1; J gene: TRBJ1-2; D gene: TRBD1; clone size: .; CDR3 DNA: TGCGCCAGCAGGTTACAGGGGGCAGAGGGCTACACCTTC; CDR3 protein: CASRLQGAEGYTF
V gene: TRBV29-1; J gene: TRBJ2-2; D gene: TRBD1; clone size: few; CDR3 DNA: TGCAGCGTTGAAGGGACAGGGCTCTACACCGGGGAGCTGTTTTTT; CDR3 protein: CSVEGTGLYTGELFF
V gene: TRBV28; J gene: TRBJ2-7; D gene: TRBD2; clone size: .; CDR3 DNA: TGTGCCAGCAGTGCGGGACTAGCGGATGCCTACGAGCAGTACTTC; CDR3 protein: CASSAGLADAYEQYF
V gene: TRBV6-5; J gene: TRBJ2-2; D gene: .; clone size: .; CDR3 DNA: TGTGCCAGCAGTTATGGAGACGTAGGTTCCGGGGAGCTGTTTTTT; CDR3 protein: CASSYGDVGSGELFF
V gene: TRBV11-1; J gene: TRBJ2-7; D gene: .; clone size: .; CDR3 DNA: TGTGCCAGCAGCTTAGAAGTTGTGTCTGGGCCGAGCTATTACGAGCAGTACTTC; CDR3 protein: CASSLEVVSGPSYYEQYF
V gene: TRBV2; J gene: TRBJ2-5; D gene: TRBD1; clone size: .; CDR3 DNA: TGTGCCAGCAGTGCGGGACAGAACCAAGAGACCCAGTACTTC; CDR3 protein: CASSAGQNQETQYF
V gene: TRBV6-6; J gene: TRBJ2-7; D gene: .; clone size: few; CDR3 DNA: TGTGCCACCCTAGACGGGACACCCCCCTACGAGCAGTACTTC; CDR3 protein: CATLDGTPPYEQYF
V gene: TRBV9; J gene: TRBJ2-7; D gene: .; clone size: .; CDR3 DNA: TGTGCCAGCAGCGTCGGGGACAACTCCTACGAGCAGTACTTC; CDR3 protein: CASSVGDNSYEQYF
V gene: TRBV5-4; J gene: TRBJ1-2; D gene: .; clone size: .; CDR3 DNA: TGTGCCAGCAGCGACCCACTTGACAGGCGATATGGCTACACCTTC; CDR3 protein: CASSDPLDRRYGYTF
V gene: TRBV27; J gene: TRBJ2-1; D gene: TRBD2; clone size: .; CDR3 DNA: TGTGCCAGCAAACCGGGACTAGCGTCAGATGAGCAGTTCTTC; CDR3 protein: CASKPGLASDEQFF
V gene: TRBV11-2; J gene: TRBJ2-7; D gene: .; clone size: .; CDR3 DNA: TGTGCCAGCAGTGACAGATTCTCCTACGAGCAGTACTTC; CDR3 protein: CASSDRFSYEQYF
V gene: TRBV19; J gene: TRBJ2-1; D gene: TRBD2; clone size: few; CDR3 DNA: TGTGCCAGTAGTGGACTAGGGGCTAGCGGGTGGGACAATGAGCAGTTCTTC; CDR3 protein: CASSGLGASGWDNEQFF
V gene: TRBV5-6; J gene: TRBJ2-2; D gene: .; clone size: .; CDR3 DNA: TGTGCCAACGAGAGGGGGGGCGCGAACACCGGGGAGCTGTTTTTT; CDR3 protein: CANERGGANTGELFF
V gene: TRBV7-2; J gene: TRBJ2-1; D gene: TRBD2; clone size: .; CDR3 DNA: TGTGCCAGCAGCTTAGCCCCTAGCGGGGAACACTACAATGAGCAGTTCTTC; CDR3 protein: CASSLAPSGEHYNEQFF
V gene: TRBV28; J gene: TRBJ1-1; D gene: TRBD1; clone size: .; CDR3 DNA: TGTGCCAGCAGTTTCGGAGACAGGGCAGTTCACACTGAAGCTTTCTTT; CDR3 protein: CASSFGDRAVHTEAFF
V gene: TRBV6-1; J gene: TRBJ1-1; D gene: TRBD1; clone size: .; CDR3 DNA: TGTGCCAGCAGTGACCAACAGGGGAAAAACACTGAAGCTTTCTTT; CDR3 protein: CASSDQQGKNTEAFF
V gene: TRBV30; J gene: TRBJ1-2; D gene: TRBD1; clone size: few; CDR3 DNA: TGTGCCTGGAGGGCTGGACAGGGTGGCTATGGCTACACCTTC; CDR3 protein: CAWRAGQGGYGYTF
V gene: TRBV28; J gene: TRBJ2-3; D gene: TRBD2; clone size: .; CDR3 DNA: TGTGCCAGCAGACTGGGACTAGCGGGAGATGAGGCAGATACGCAGTATTTT; CDR3 protein: CASRLGLAGDEADTQYF
V gene: TRBV28; J gene: TRBJ1-5; D gene: .; clone size: .; CDR3 DNA: TGTGCCAGCAGTCTACCAACGGGGGAATCCGATAGCAATCAGCCCCAGCATTTT; CDR3 protein: CASSLPTGESDSNQPQHF